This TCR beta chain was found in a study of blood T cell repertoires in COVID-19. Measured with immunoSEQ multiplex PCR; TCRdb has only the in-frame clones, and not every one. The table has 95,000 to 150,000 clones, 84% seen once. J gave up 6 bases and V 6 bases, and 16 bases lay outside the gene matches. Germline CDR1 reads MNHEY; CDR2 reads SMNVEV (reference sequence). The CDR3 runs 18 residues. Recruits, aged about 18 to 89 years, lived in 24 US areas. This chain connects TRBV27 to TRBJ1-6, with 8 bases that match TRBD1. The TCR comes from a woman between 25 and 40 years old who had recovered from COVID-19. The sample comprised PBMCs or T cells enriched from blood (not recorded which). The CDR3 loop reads CASSSPRQGALSNSPLHF. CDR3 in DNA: TGTGCCAGCAGCTCCCCCCGGCAGGGGGCGTTAAGTAATTCACCCCTCCACTTT.